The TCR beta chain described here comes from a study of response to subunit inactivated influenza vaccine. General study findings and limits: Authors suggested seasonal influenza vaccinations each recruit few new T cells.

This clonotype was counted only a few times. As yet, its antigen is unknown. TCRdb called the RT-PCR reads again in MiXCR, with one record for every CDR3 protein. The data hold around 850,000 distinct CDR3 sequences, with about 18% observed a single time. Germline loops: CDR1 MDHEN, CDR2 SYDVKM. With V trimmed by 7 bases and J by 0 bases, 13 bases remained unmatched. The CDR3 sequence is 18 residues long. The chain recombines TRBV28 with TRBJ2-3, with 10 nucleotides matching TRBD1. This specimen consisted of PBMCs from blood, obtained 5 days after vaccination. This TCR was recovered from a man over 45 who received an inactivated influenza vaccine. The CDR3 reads CASNPRDRGLGSTDTQYF. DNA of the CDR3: TGTGCCAGCAACCCCCGGGACAGGGGTTTAGGCAGCACAGATACGCAGTATTTT.